A single sample is the source of the 21 T cell receptor beta chains below, sequenced in a study of CD8+CD57+ T cells in acquired aplastic anemia. For CDR3 and TCR beta VDJ profiling, genomic DNA was the template used. TCRdb recomputed calls from the reads with MiXCR, one row per CDR3 protein. The profile covers about 98,000 distinct CDR3 sequences, with roughly two thirds appearing a single time and 65% taken by the ten largest. Individuals selected for sequencing had exhibited CD8+CD57+ cell expansion on flow cytometry. Sequenced: sorted CD4+, CD8+, or CD8+CD57+ T cells (not recorded which) from PBMCs. These receptor sequences come from a human donor with aplastic anemia.

This chain joins TRBV29-1 and TRBJ1-2; D call uncertain. The ends were cut back, 2 bases at V and 5 bases at J, with 12 bases in the middle. CDR1 is SQVTM and CDR2 is ANQGSEA in the germline V gene. The CDR3 covers 13 residues. CDR3 nucleotide sequence: TGCAGCGTTGAAACGGGTCGCGGGTATGGCTACACCTTC. Translating it yields CSVETGRGYGYTF.

By share, this clonotype ranks as medium-sized. The CDR3 spells CASSVRDYEQYF. The CDR3 nucleotides read TGTGCCAGCAGTGTGAGGGACTACGAGCAGTACTTC. The rearrangement links TRBV2 to TRBJ2-7; D possibly corresponds to TRBD2 (5 bases). The CDR3 runs to 12 residues. Germline V CDR1 and CDR2: SNHLY, FYNNEI. V was cut by 4 bases and J by 3 bases, with 7 bases left in between. The full variable domain, rest sourced from reference TRBV2 and TRBJ2-7, is EPEVTQTPSHQVTQMGQEVILRCVPISNHLYFYWYRQILGQKVEFLVSFYNNEISEKSEIFDDQFSVERPDGSNFTLKIRSTKLEDSAMYFCASSVRDYEQYFGPGTRLTVT.

This clonotype appeared a few times. This chain links TRBV20-1 with TRBJ2-3, with 11 bases identical to TRBD2. The CDR3 has 14 residues. Germline values: CDR1 DFQATT, CDR2 SNEGSKA (reference sequence). The J segment lost 4 bases and the V segment lost 6 bases, leaving 6 bases of the junction unmatched. The DNA of the CDR3 is TGCAGTGCCTTAGCGGGGGGGCCTTCAGATACGCAGTATTTT. Its protein is CSALAGGPSDTQYF.

The rearrangement uses TRBV19 and TRBJ1-1; a weak D match, TRBD1 (6 bases). The CDR3 loop spans 16 amino acids. The germline gives CDR1 LNHDA, CDR2 SQIVND (reference sequence). Trimming removed 3 bases from V and 2 bases from J, with 16 bases in between. The CDR3 sequence is CASSITGSSLNTEAFF. The CDR3, as DNA: TGTGCCAGTAGTATCACAGGGTCCTCCCTCAACACTGAAGCTTTCTTT.

As to this clonotype: Its ends do not fully match the called genes, so a read error is possible. V gene TRBV7-2 combines with J gene TRBJ2-1; D remains unclear. Germline assignment: CDR1 SGHTA and CDR2 FQGNSA. The CDR3 loop spans 15 amino acids. CDR3 in DNA: TGTGCCAGCAGCGTAGCAAAGGGCCATTTCGGTGAGCAGTTCTTC. Encoded protein: CASSVAKGHFGEQFF.

V is TRBV13 and J is TRBJ1-6; the match to TRBD1 covers 8 bases. The V gene end was trimmed by 5 bases and the J gene end by 8 bases; junction bases not matched to a gene: 11. Germline CDR1 is PRHDT and CDR2 is FYEKMQ (reference sequence). The CDR3 sequence is 16 residues long. CDR3 region: CASSQPTGTGDSPLHF. The CDR3 coding sequence is TGTGCCAGCAGCCAACCTACCGGGACAGGAGATTCACCCCTCCACTTT.

This clonotype occurred once. This rearrangement joins TRBV20-1 to TRBJ2-1; 9 nucleotides agree with TRBD2. This CDR3 is 14 amino acids long. V was clipped by 6 bases and J by 10 bases; unmatched bases: 13. Germline lookup yields CDR1 DFQATT and CDR2 SNEGSKA (reference sequence). DNA of the CDR3: TGCAGTGCACCGCGGGGGGGATCATTAGGGGAGCAGTTCTTC. Residues: CSAPRGGSLGEQFF.

This clonotype was counted many times. The V and J genes are TRBV20-1 and TRBJ2-7; D gene uncertain. V was shortened by 0 bases and J by 9 bases, with 21 bases between the two germline ends. In germline, CDR1 is DFQATT, CDR2 SNEGSKA (reference sequence). The CDR3 consists of 15 residues. CDR3 coding DNA: TGCAGTGCTAGAGATCCCGGTCAGGAGCTCGTAACGCAGTACTTC. This translates into CSARDPGQELVTQYF.

The rearrangement joins TRBV20-1 to TRBJ2-7; D possibly corresponds to TRBD2 (6 bases). With 3 bases removed from V and 2 bases from J, the gap between germline ends came to 11 bases. CDR1 is DFQATT, CDR2 SNEGSKA, per germline (reference sequence). The CDR3 covers 13 residues. DNA for the CDR3: TGCAGTGCTAGTAGGACGGGAGCCTACGAGCAGTACTTC. Protein sequence: CSASRTGAYEQYF.

CDR3 amino acids: CASSLAGRLTDTQYF. The CDR3 coding sequence is TGTGCCAGCAGTTTAGCGGGGCGCCTCACAGATACGCAGTATTTT. This chain uses TRBV6-4 with TRBJ2-3; TRBD2 aligns across 8 bases. V lost 5 bases, J lost 2 bases, and 6 bases stayed unmatched. The CDR3 covers 15 residues. The V gene's germline CDR1 is MRHNA and CDR2 SNTAGT.

The chain uses TRBV2 and TRBJ2-1, with 10 positions matching TRBD2. Losses at the gene ends were 6 bases for V and 2 bases for J; bases not matched to a gene: 4. This CDR3 spans 15 amino acids. Germline CDR1 and CDR2: SNHLY and FYNNEI. CDR3 nucleotides: TGTGCCAGCAGGTCCGGGACTAGCGCCTACAATGAGCAGTTCTTC. Translated, it gives CASRSGTSAYNEQFF.

The chain links TRBV4-3 to TRBJ1-1, with D possibly TRBD1 on 5 matching bases. CDR3 length equals 14 residues. Trimming pared 4 bases from V and 1 base from J, leaving 10 bases between. CDR1 and CDR2 (germline): LGHNA, YSLEER. The DNA for the CDR3 is TGCGCCAGCAGCCCAGGAACAGGGAACACTGAAGCTTTCTTT. Translating gives CASSPGTGNTEAFF.

A word on this clonotype: One end of the junction varies from germline; a read error may be responsible. The chain links TRBV29-1 to TRBJ2-7; 7 bases match TRBD1. This CDR3 has 15 amino acids. Germline V gives CDR1 SQVTM, CDR2 ANQGSEA. The CDR3 spells CASSLGQGVYYEQYF. CDR3 bases: TGTGCCAGCAGCTTAGGGCAGGGGGTTTACTACGAGCAGTACTTC.

This clonotype was observed a handful of times. The rearrangement joins TRBV10-3 to TRBJ1-1, with unresolved D. Trimming took 6 bases from V and 0 from J, leaving 8 bases between them. This CDR3 contains 13 residues. Germline V lookup: CDR1 ENHRY, CDR2 SYGVKD. CDR3 in amino acids: CAIRPSMNTEAFF. In nucleotides, the CDR3 is TGTGCCATCAGACCGTCTATGAACACTGAAGCTTTCTTT.

The chain joins TRBV5-4 to TRBJ2-7, with TRBD1 matching over 8 bases. The V gene end was trimmed by 3 bases and the J gene end by 2 bases; junction bases not matched to a gene: 4. This CDR3 region has 14 residues. The germline gives CDR1 SGHNT, CDR2 YYREEE (reference sequence). The CDR3 DNA sequence: TGTGCCAGCAGCTCCGCGGACAGGGCCTACGAGCAGTACTTC. Translation gives CASSSADRAYEQYF.

The rearrangement uses TRBV6-1 and TRBJ1-4; D might be TRBD1 (5 bases). The germline gives CDR1 MNHNS, CDR2 SASEGT. V was clipped by 6 bases and J by 6 bases, with 14 bases between them. The CDR3 totals 14 residues. CDR3 loop: CASSLPGLDEKLFF. CDR3 coding DNA: TGTGCCAGCAGCTTACCGGGACTCGATGAAAAACTGTTTTTT.

The CDR3 DNA reads as TGTGCCACCAGCAGAGCTAAAGGGACTAGCGAGAACAATGAGCAGTTCTTC. Translating gives CATSRAKGTSENNEQFF. The rearrangement links TRBV15 to TRBJ2-1; 10 nucleotides agree with TRBD2. Per germline, CDR1 LNHNV and CDR2 YYDKDF (reference sequence). Trimming at V came to 1 base and at J to 5 bases, leaving 8 bases not matched to a gene. This CDR3 is 17 amino acids long.

Of note for this clonotype: An end of the junction differs from the germline gene, which may be a read error. The CDR3 protein is CAIGEDRGQRDEQFF. The CDR3 DNA follows: TGTGCCATCGGTGAGGACAGGGGACAAAGGGATGAGCAGTTCTTC. The chain carries TRBV10-3 and TRBJ2-1; 9 nucleotides match TRBD1. Germline CDR1 is ENHRY and CDR2 is SYGVKD. The CDR3 runs 15 residues.

The CDR3 is CASSPGTGRDEQYF. The CDR3 DNA sequence: TGTGCCAGCAGCCCTGGGACAGGGAGAGACGAGCAGTACTTC. The chain carries TRBV5-8 and TRBJ2-7; 9 nucleotides line up with TRBD1. The trim removed 4 bases at V and 5 bases at J, leaving 7 bases unmatched. Germline CDR1 and CDR2: SGHTS and YDEGEE. The CDR3 consists of 14 residues.

The chain couples TRBV5-1 to TRBJ2-3; 12 nucleotides match TRBD2. Per the germline V gene, CDR1 is SGHRS and CDR2 is YFSETQ. This CDR3 contains 16 residues. Trimming cost V 1 base and J 6 bases; bases outside gene matches: 6. The CDR3 DNA is TGCGCCAGCAGCTTGAGGCTAGCGGGGGGGAAGGATACGCAGTATTTT. This translates into CASSLRLAGGKDTQYF.

For this clonotype: Compared with germline, one end of the junction differs, possibly owing to a read error. CDR3 amino acids: CSVEADRGRTETRYF. For the CDR3, the DNA is TGCAGCGTTGAGGCCGACAGAGGGCGCACAGAGACCCGGTACTTC. J is TRBJ2-5 and V is TRBV29-1, with D perhaps assigned TRBD1 or TRBD2 (5 bases each). There are 15 residues in the CDR3. Germline assignment: CDR1 SQVTM and CDR2 ANQGSEA.